This T cell receptor beta chain was found in a study of neoadjuvant anti-PD-1 for oral cavity cancer. Study context: Before surgery, most patients got three to four biweekly 3 mg/kg nivolumab doses. The study, taken as a whole, reports: Pretreatment Treg/Th17 ratio correlated inversely with post-treatment tumor clonality.

Profiling relied on immunoSEQ multiplex PCR, and the TCRdb table lists in-frame clones only, not all of them. Altogether 15,000 to 20,000 clones are present, roughly 60% being singletons, with the ten largest covering around 2.8%. Comments on this clone: The antigen is unknown.

No culture or expansion preceded analysis of these blood cells. CDR1 MGHRA and CDR2 YSYEKL come from the germline V gene. This CDR3 is 14 amino acids long. The V gene lost 3 bases and the J gene lost 6 bases, with 13 bases spanning the gap. The chain combines TRBV4-1 with TRBJ2-3; D call uncertain. The sequence derives from a person aged 35 to 85 with oral cavity squamous cell carcinoma. The sequencing used PBMCs, collected before nivolumab (anti-PD-1) treatment. The CDR3 DNA follows: TGCGCCAGCAGCCAGGGAACGACTCACGATACGCAGTATTTT. Translation: CASSQGTTHDTQYF.